Below, 3 T cell receptor beta chains from the same sample are listed, as sequenced in a study of blood T cell repertoires in COVID-19. Here immunoSEQ multiplex PCR was the method, and the copy in TCRdb shows in-frame clones only, minus some. This table has around 310,000 clones, around nine tenths appearing once. Sample: peripheral blood. The receptors shown here come from a woman in her 50s with active or convalescent COVID-19.

To note about this clone: Additional DNA sequences in this sample encode the identical CDR3. The chain is built from TRBV6-5 and TRBJ2-7; 10 positions agree with TRBD2. The CDR3 is 13 amino acids. Germline V gives CDR1 MNHEY, CDR2 SVGAGI. The V segment lost 4 bases and the J segment 6 bases; nucleotides outside the gene matches: 3. CDR3 residues: CASSSGLALEQYF. In DNA, the CDR3 is TGTGCCAGCAGTTCGGGACTAGCGCTCGAGCAGTACTTC.

The chain employs TRBV4-3 and TRBJ2-7; 8 bases map to TRBD1. The CDR3 extends over 16 amino acids. Trimming at V came to 0 bases and at J to 0 bases, leaving 4 bases not matched to a gene. Per germline, CDR1 LGHNA and CDR2 YSLEER. The DNA for the CDR3 is TGCGCCAGCAGCCAAGAGGTGACAGGGGTCTCCTACGAGCAGTACTTC. Protein: CASSQEVTGVSYEQYF.

This clone was found once. This chain links TRBV4-3 with TRBJ2-1, with 8 bases aligning to TRBD2. This CDR3 is 16 amino acids long. The germline V gene encodes CDR1 LGHNA and CDR2 YSLEER. The J segment lost 6 bases and the V segment lost 0 bases, leaving 7 bases of the junction unmatched. The CDR3 reads CASSQEWREVCNEQFF. The CDR3 region has the DNA TGCGCCAGCAGCCAAGAATGGCGGGAGGTCTGCAATGAGCAGTTCTTC.